The clone carrying this TCR beta chain appeared many times. Its cognate antigen is unknown. From germline, CDR1 is SGHAT and CDR2 FQNNGV. CDR3 size: 13 residues. Germline trimming cut 1 base from V and 15 bases from J; bases unmatched to any gene: 9. This specimen belongs to a study of identical twins. Unique molecular identifiers were present on cDNA, and template switching added a universal primer site. TCRdb re-analysed the 5' RACE reads in MiXCR, keeping a single row per CDR3 protein. The profile covers 200,000 to 300,000 distinct CDR3 sequences, with roughly 7% appearing a single time and roughly 3.6% taken by the ten largest. Study conclusions and caveats: Sharing of beta out-of-frame sequences by twins showed a weaker excess. Invariant MAIT and iNKT cells are populations that could partly confound zero-insertion analyses. Fewer insertions characterized abundant cord blood beta clonotypes, whereas memory repertoires showed none.

A further study also used this sample, focusing on yellow fever vaccine responses in identical twins.

This TCR came from a woman under 30 in good health. The chain links TRBV11-2 to TRBJ2-1; 7 nucleotides agree with TRBD1. Input material: memory (CD45RO+) T cells sorted from blood. CDR3 DNA: TGTGCCAGCAGCTTAGCCGACAGGGCCACGGGGTTCTTC. It encodes CASSLADRATGFF.